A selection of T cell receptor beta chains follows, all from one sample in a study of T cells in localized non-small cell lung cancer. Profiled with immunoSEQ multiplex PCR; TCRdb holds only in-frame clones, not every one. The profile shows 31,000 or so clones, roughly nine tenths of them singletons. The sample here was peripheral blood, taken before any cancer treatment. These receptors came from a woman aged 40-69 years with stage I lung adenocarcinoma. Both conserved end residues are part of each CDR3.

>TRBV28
CASSYTDRGDTQYF
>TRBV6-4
CASSKSNRGLSDTQYF
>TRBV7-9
CASSLITGQETQYF
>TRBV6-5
CASNIGPAGTEAFF
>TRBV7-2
CASSLAGVNYGYTF
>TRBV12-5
CASGPPSGTGGTEAFF
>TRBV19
CASLPSGRITDTQYF
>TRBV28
CASSFLEMTSGSPHEQYF
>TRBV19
CASSNRQGRNNSPLHF
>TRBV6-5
CASSPGHYNYGYTF
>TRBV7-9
CASSRGTQALSYNEQFF
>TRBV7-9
CASSRDVVYNEQFF
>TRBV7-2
CASSLGSQTRNEQYF
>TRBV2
CASSRENKNSPLHF
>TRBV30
CAWAGFDTDTQYF
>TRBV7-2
CASSLAGVGDTQYF
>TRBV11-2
CASSPFDRFSYEQYF
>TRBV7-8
CASSLPRYEQYF
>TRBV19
CASRLAGETQYF
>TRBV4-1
CASSQGGHRENGYTF
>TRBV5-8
CASSLMSGAFYNEQFF
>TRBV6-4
CASSRDSQETQYF
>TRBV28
CASSFSGVPYEQYF
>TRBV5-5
CASSFSSDEQFF
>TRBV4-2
CASSHTLAGINEQFF
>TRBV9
CASSVGGTGELFF
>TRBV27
CASSPTSGIRNEQFF
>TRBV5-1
CASSADSPYNSPLHF
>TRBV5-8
CASSFSGATEAFF
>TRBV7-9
CASSLRTVGYTF
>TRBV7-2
CASSLDQRLQYF
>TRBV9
CASSSPASGKSSNTGELFF
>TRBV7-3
CASSSGLSGTEAFF
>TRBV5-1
CASSPTTGVDTEAFF
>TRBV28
CASTSQAGGSLRTEAFF
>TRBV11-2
CASSLDRSYEQYF
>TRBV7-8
CASSLERKTSNQPQHF
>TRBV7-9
CASRPTSGRGTGELFF
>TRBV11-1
CASSLGGSDTQYF
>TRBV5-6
CASSDRNNEKLFF
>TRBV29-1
CSVFGTPAETQYF
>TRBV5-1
CASRGQANTEAFF
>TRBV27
CASSLRGLWQQVIEKLFF
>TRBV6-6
CASSYVEGDYGYTF
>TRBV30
CAWSERNEKLFF
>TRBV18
CASSPLPPRGRFEAFF
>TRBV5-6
CASSTGTQSYEQYF
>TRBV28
CASRYRERSNQPQHF
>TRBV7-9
CASSSSGGTDTQYF
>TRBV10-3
CAISEGTSGGRTRYNEQFF
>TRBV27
CASSLSVGTLTDTQYF
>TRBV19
CASSIVPGAGNQPQHF
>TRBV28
CASSYDRGLETQYF
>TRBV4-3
CASSQRLRGQETQYF
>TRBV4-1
CASSQGRGADTQYF
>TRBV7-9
CASRVDRGQETQYF
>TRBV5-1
CASSLGRGASYGYTF
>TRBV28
CASSLGQGDSPLHF